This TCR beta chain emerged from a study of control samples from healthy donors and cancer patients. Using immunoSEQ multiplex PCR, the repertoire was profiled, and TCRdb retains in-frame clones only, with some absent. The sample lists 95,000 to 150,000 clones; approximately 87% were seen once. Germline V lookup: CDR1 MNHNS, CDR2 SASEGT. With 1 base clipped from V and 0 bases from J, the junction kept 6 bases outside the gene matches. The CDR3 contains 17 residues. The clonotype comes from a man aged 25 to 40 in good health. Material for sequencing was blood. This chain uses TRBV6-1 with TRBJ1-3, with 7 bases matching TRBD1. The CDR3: CASSEGRTGPSGNTIYF. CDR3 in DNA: TGTGCCAGCAGTGAAGGCCGGACAGGCCCCTCTGGAAACACCATATATTTT.